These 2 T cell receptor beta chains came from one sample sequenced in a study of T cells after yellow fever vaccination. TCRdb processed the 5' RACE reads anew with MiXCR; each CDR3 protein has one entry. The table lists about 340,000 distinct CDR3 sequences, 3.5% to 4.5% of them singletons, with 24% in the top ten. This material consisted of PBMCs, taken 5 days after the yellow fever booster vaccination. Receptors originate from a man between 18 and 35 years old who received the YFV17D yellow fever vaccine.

DNA for the CDR3: TGTGCCAGCAGCGGGGGAGGGACTAGCGGGGACAATGAGCAGTTCTTC. Its translation is CASSGGGTSGDNEQFF. The chain links TRBV9 to TRBJ2-1, with 13 bases lining up with TRBD2. CDR3 length: 16 amino acids. Germline V gene lookup returns CDR1 SGDLS and CDR2 YYNGEE. V lost 3 bases to trimming and J lost 5 bases; unmatched junction nucleotides: 5. Full variable domain (remainder filled in from reference TRBV9 and TRBJ2-1): DSGVTQTPKHLITATGQRVTLRCSPRSGDLSVYWYQQSLDQGLQFLIQYYNGEERAKGNILERFSAQQFPDLHSELNLSSLELGDSALYFCASSGGGTSGDNEQFFGPGTRLTVL.

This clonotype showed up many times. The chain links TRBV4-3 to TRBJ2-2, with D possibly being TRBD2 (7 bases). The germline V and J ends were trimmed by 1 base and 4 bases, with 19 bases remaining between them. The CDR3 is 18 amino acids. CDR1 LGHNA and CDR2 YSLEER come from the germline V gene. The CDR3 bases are TGCGCCAGCAGCCAAGCTTCCTACGGGGGGCGAAGCACCGGGGAGCTGTTTTTT. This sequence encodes CASSQASYGGRSTGELFF.